The 18 T cell receptor beta chains below come from one sample, sequenced in a study of cytomegalovirus exposure and HLA in healthy donors. TCRdb keeps only in-frame clones here, not all; method: immunoSEQ multiplex PCR. The repertoire has about 160,000 clones, 70% to 90% of them found once; the top ten carry 2% to 2.5%. The source material was PBMCs. All receptors derive from a woman aged 18-29 years in good health and CMV-seronegative.

The CDR3 region has the DNA TGTGCCAGTAGTGTAGTGGCCTTGAACACCGGGGAGCTGTTTTTT. This translates into CASSVVALNTGELFF. V usage is TRBV19 and J usage is TRBJ2-2; D gene uncertain. The CDR3 loop spans 15 amino acids. Germline lookup yields CDR1 LNHDA and CDR2 SQIVND (reference sequence). The V end lost 5 bases, the J end lost 1 base, and 11 bases lay between the germline ends.

The chain joins TRBV5-6 to TRBJ2-5; no clear D. This CDR3 is 13 amino acids long. Germline CDR1 is SGHDT and CDR2 is YYEEEE. V shed 3 bases and J shed 5 bases, with 11 bases lying between them. The CDR3 loop reads CASSYGAAETQYF. Written as DNA, the CDR3 is TGTGCCAGCAGCTACGGAGCCGCCGAGACCCAGTACTTC.

The gene calls are TRBV30 and TRBJ2-7; TRBD1 matches at 7 bases. The germline V gene has CDR1 GTSNPN and CDR2 SVGIG (reference sequence). V lost 7 bases and J lost 7; bases outside the gene matches: 16. The CDR3 loop spans 14 amino acids. The CDR3 region has the DNA TGTGCCTCCTCAGGTAGGGGCAGGGGGTATGAGCAGTACTTC. Its translation is CASSGRGRGYEQYF.

The chain has TRBV11-2 and TRBJ2-7; no clear D. Germline loops: CDR1 SGHAT, CDR2 FQNNGV. The CDR3 has 13 amino acids. Trimming left V 5 bases short and J 2 bases short, with 10 bases between. The chain's CDR3 is CASSPRRAYEQYF. The CDR3 DNA reads as TGTGCCAGCAGCCCGCGCCGGGCCTACGAGCAGTACTTC.

The rearrangement uses TRBV29-1 and TRBJ2-7, with 10 bases that match TRBD1. Per the germline V gene, CDR1 is SQVTM and CDR2 is ANQGSEA. The CDR3 covers 14 residues. J was trimmed by 6 bases and V by 5 bases; bases with no gene match: 10. In nucleotides, the CDR3 is TGCAGCGTTACCCGGGACAGGGGATCCCTCGAGCAGTACTTC. As protein: CSVTRDRGSLEQYF.

The gene calls are TRBV6-1 and TRBJ1-5; 12 nucleotides match TRBD1. Germline V gene data show CDR1 as MNHNS and CDR2 as SASEGT. Trimming took 9 bases from V and 2 from J; bases not matched to a gene: 5. The CDR3 contains 15 residues. The CDR3 region has the DNA TGTGCCAGTAGGGACAGGGGGCTGGGCAATCAGCCCCAGCATTTT. Amino acid sequence: CASRDRGLGNQPQHF.

This clone appeared a single time. The chain links TRBV6-5 to TRBJ1-2; TRBD1 is a possible D gene (5 bases). Trimming pared 2 bases from V and 4 bases from J, leaving 14 bases between. The germline gives CDR1 MNHEY, CDR2 SVGAGI. This CDR3 is 15 amino acids long. The CDR3 sequence is CASSYGGLDAYGYTF. The CDR3 coding sequence is TGTGCCAGCAGTTACGGGGGACTCGACGCCTATGGCTACACCTTC.

About this clone: The junction differs from germline at one of its ends, possibly a read error. V gene TRBV6-1 combines with J gene TRBJ1-1; 7 nucleotides line up with TRBD1. This CDR3 has 16 residues. Germline CDR1 is MNHNS and CDR2 is SASEGT. CDR3 nucleotides: TGTGCCAGCAGGGAAGTTTCGACAGGGAAGAACACTGAAGCTTTCTTT. Its translation: CASREVSTGKNTEAFF.

V is TRBV12-5 and J is TRBJ1-1, with D possibly matching TRBD1 (6 bases). This CDR3 region has 16 residues. Trimming took off 2 bases at V and 1 base at J, with 14 bases between the two ends. Germline-derived CDR1 and CDR2 are LGHNT and FRNRAP. The CDR3 protein is CASGLTRTARNTEAFF. CDR3 in DNA: TGTGCTAGTGGTTTGACCCGGACAGCGCGGAACACTGAAGCTTTCTTT.

J is TRBJ2-7 and V is TRBV2, with D unresolved. V was trimmed by 1 base and J by 1 base, leaving 8 bases between them. Germline CDR1 is SNHLY and CDR2 is FYNNEI. The CDR3 runs 14 residues. CDR3 sequence: CASSEESVSYEQYF. The CDR3, as DNA: TGTGCCAGCAGTGAAGAGTCAGTTTCCTACGAGCAGTACTTC. The full variable domain, rest sourced from reference TRBV2 and TRBJ2-7, is EPEVTQTPSHQVTQMGQEVILRCVPISNHLYFYWYRQILGQKVEFLVSFYNNEISEKSEIFDDQFSVERPDGSNFTLKIRSTKLEDSAMYFCASSEESVSYEQYFGPGTRLTVT.

This chain connects TRBV19 to TRBJ2-5, with D tentatively TRBD1 (7 bases). V dropped 5 bases and J dropped 5 bases, with 18 bases sitting between them. CDR1 is LNHDA and CDR2 is SQIVND in the germline V gene (reference sequence). The CDR3 runs to 15 residues. CDR3 DNA: TGTGCCAGTAGTCCTACGGACAGGAGGGTGGAGACCCAGTACTTC. Translating it yields CASSPTDRRVETQYF.

The chain employs TRBV19 and TRBJ1-2, with D uncertain. The CDR3 has 17 residues. From germline, CDR1 is LNHDA and CDR2 SQIVND (reference sequence). Trimming left V 9 bases short and J 4 bases short, with 27 bases between. The CDR3 reads CASRETLSLNAGYGYTF. The CDR3 coding sequence is TGTGCCAGCCGTGAAACCCTTAGTCTCAACGCGGGCTATGGCTACACCTTC.

The chain uses TRBV11-2 and TRBJ2-7; no clear D gene. The CDR3 length is 13 residues. Germline loops: CDR1 SGHAT, CDR2 FQNNGV. V dropped 1 base and J dropped 3 bases, with 7 bases sitting between them. The CDR3 is CASSLAPIYEQYF. The CDR3 region has the DNA TGTGCCAGCAGCTTAGCCCCCATCTACGAGCAGTACTTC.

V usage is TRBV10-1 and J usage is TRBJ2-1, with 9 bases lining up with TRBD2. Germline loops: CDR1 WNHNN, CDR2 SYGVQD (reference sequence). This CDR3 comprises 14 residues. The trim removed 5 bases at V and 9 bases at J, leaving 8 bases unmatched. The CDR3 is CASSSGRLRTEQFF. DNA of the CDR3: TGCGCCAGCAGTAGCGGGAGGCTACGCACTGAGCAGTTCTTC.

This chain joins TRBV19 and TRBJ2-7, with 10 bases lining up with TRBD1. This CDR3 contains 15 residues. CDR1 and CDR2 (germline): LNHDA, SQIVND (reference sequence). The trim removed 8 bases at V and 2 bases at J, leaving 9 bases unmatched. The CDR3 coding sequence is TGTGCCAGTCGGACCGGGACAGGGGATACCTACGAGCAGTACTTC. It translates to CASRTGTGDTYEQYF.

The chain joins TRBV7-9 to TRBJ2-3; 10 nucleotides agree with TRBD1. The germline CDR1 and CDR2 sequences are SEHNR and FQNEAQ (reference sequence). V was pared by 5 bases and J by 1 base, with 9 bases of the junction left unmatched. The CDR3 covers 17 residues. In nucleotides, the CDR3 is TGTGCCAGCAGCCCAATCCCCGGGACAGGGGGCACAGATACGCAGTATTTT. Amino acids: CASSPIPGTGGTDTQYF.

This chain links TRBV4-3 with TRBJ2-5; 12 bases fit TRBD2. J gave up 0 bases and V 0 bases, and 8 bases lay outside the gene matches. The length of the CDR3 is 19 residues. Germline loops: CDR1 LGHNA, CDR2 YSLEER. The CDR3 DNA sequence: TGCGCCAGCAGCCAAGACGCGGCTAGCGGGAGGGCCTACCAAGAGACCCAGTACTTC. This codes for CASSQDAASGRAYQETQYF.

This chain links TRBV7-8 with TRBJ1-3; 8 bases map to TRBD1. In germline, CDR1 is SGHVS, CDR2 FQNEAQ. V trimming: 5 bases; J trimming: 4 bases; junction bases outside the gene matches: 4. The CDR3 spans 14 residues. The CDR3 DNA sequence: TGTGCCAGCAGCCCCCGGGACAGGGGAAACACCATATATTTT. Translating it yields CASSPRDRGNTIYF.